These 6 T cell receptor beta chains came from one sample sequenced in a study of CD8+ T cells in alopecia areata (dated by TCRdb to the late 2010s). Libraries were constructed by the immunoSEQ multiplex PCR assay. RNA was extracted from all samples and reverse transcribed into cDNA, which served as template for TCR sequencing. This immuneACCESS table, as held by TCRdb, lists in-frame sequences with V and J called but not all clones. Of the missing ones, under half trace to an unresolved V gene in checked studies; the others have no known cause. The table records around 100,000 clones for this sample, and not one of them appears only once. 15% to 20% of the sample is in the top ten clones. What was sequenced was lesional skin. These receptors were taken from a C3H/HeJ mouse with alopecia areata. The strain carries MHC haplotype H2-k.

This clone was picked up many times. Genes and germline come from the mouse. The sequenced fragment ends 4 residues before the CDR3 boundary, so the rest is inferred from the germline J gene. The gene calls are TRBV13-3 and TRBJ1-1; TRBD1 aligns across 10 bases. Germline V CDR1 and CDR2: NNHDY, SYVADS. The V segment lost 3 bases and the J segment 0 bases; nucleotides outside the gene matches: 5. CDR3 length equals 16 residues. The CDR3 reads CASSAWDRGANTEVFF. The part of the CDR3 DNA that was read is TGTGCCAGCAGTGCTTGGGACAGGGGTGCAAACACA.

In its sample, this clone was seen a few times. Gene names denote mouse genes. The sequenced fragment ends 4 residues before the CDR3 boundary, so the rest is inferred from the germline J gene. The chain joins TRBV19 to TRBJ2-1; the match to TRBD2 covers 9 bases. This CDR3 contains 15 residues. CDR1 is FNHDT and CDR2 is SITEND in the germline V gene (reference sequence). The junction had 3 bases not matched to a gene; V was cut back by 1 base and J by 4 bases. Partial CDR3 DNA: TGTGCCAGCAGTATACCAGGACTGGGGTATGCT. This translates into CASSIPGLGYA. The full CDR3 protein reads CASSIPGLGYAEQFF.

About this clone itself: The listed genes are named as in mouse. The CDR3 end lies 4 residues beyond the end of the read and is filled in from the germline J gene. The chain carries TRBV5 and TRBJ2-3; 12 nucleotides match TRBD2. V trimming: 4 bases; J trimming: 2 bases; junction bases outside the gene matches: 4. Germline CDR1 reads LGHNA; CDR2 reads YNLKQL (reference sequence). The CDR3 totals 16 residues. The CDR3 loop reads CASSPDWGGVAETLYF. Partial CDR3 DNA: TGTGCCAGCAGCCCAGACTGGGGGGGCGTTGCAGAA.

In regard to this clone: Mouse germline and gene names are used. Read data end 4 residues before the CDR3 end; the end is taken from the germline J gene. The sample carries other DNA sequences with the same CDR3. This chain connects TRBV1 to TRBJ1-1; 8 bases line up with TRBD1. Germline CDR1 is NSQYPW and CDR2 is LRSPGD (reference sequence). After removal of 4 bases from V and 4 bases from J, the junction contained 5 bases not matched to a gene. The CDR3 consists of 14 residues. Partial CDR3 DNA: TGCACCTGCAGTGGCAGGGGGCGAGGCACA. Protein product: CTCSGRGRGT. The CDR3 as a whole reads CTCSGRGRGTEVFF.

Details on this clone: Germline and genes: mouse. The read terminates 4 residues ahead of where the CDR3 ends, so the germline J gene completes it. The chain links TRBV13-3 to TRBJ2-5, with 7 bases fitting TRBD2. There are 16 residues in the CDR3. Germline CDR1 is NNHDY and CDR2 is SYVADS. V dropped 0 bases and J dropped 0; count of bases not matched to a gene: 4. The sequenced part of the CDR3 DNA is TGTGCCAGCAGTGATGCGCTGGGGGAGAACCAAGAC. Translation: CASSDALGENQD. The entire CDR3 is CASSDALGENQDTQYF.

This clone has only a few counts. The genes are named according to mouse. The read halts 4 residues ahead of the CDR3 end, with the missing end drawn from the germline J gene. This rearrangement joins TRBV17 to TRBJ2-1, with D perhaps matching TRBD2 (6 bases). Germline CDR1 and CDR2: MNHDT and YYDKIL. V lost 3 bases, J lost 3 bases, and 12 bases lay in between. The CDR3 loop spans 15 amino acids. The CDR3 reads CASSRGDFGYAEQFF. CDR3 DNA (partial): TGTGCTAGCAGTAGGGGGGACTTTGGCTATGCT.